The clone carrying this TCR beta chain has only a few counts. Its antigen is unknown. A much larger clone differs from this one at a single base, so this may be a read error. One entry per CDR3 protein results from TCRdb running MiXCR on the RACE reads. This table holds tens of thousands of distinct CDR3 sequences, around 30% found once. The time point: patch test 1, 2 weeks after DPC sensitization. Treatment defined: therapeutic diphenylcyclopropenone sensitization with weekly scalp DPC. The CDR3 totals 13 residues. Germline V gene data show CDR1 as MDHEN and CDR2 as SYDVKM. This sample is drawn from a study of human T cells and chemical hapten exposure. Study-wide points: The number of TCRs above 1 in 1000 frequency did not change after DPC sensitization.

This clonotype was obtained from a middle-aged man with alopecia areata. Some clones in this sample may be carry-over from other donors' samples. Sample: whole blood, taken in connection with sensitization to the hapten diphenylcyclopropenone (DPC). This chain connects TRBV28 to TRBJ1-2, with TRBD1 as a possible D gene (5 bases). The CDR3 sequence: CASSFRGNYGYNF. CDR3 nucleotides: TGTGCCAGCAGTTTCCGGGGGAACTATGGCTACAACTTC.